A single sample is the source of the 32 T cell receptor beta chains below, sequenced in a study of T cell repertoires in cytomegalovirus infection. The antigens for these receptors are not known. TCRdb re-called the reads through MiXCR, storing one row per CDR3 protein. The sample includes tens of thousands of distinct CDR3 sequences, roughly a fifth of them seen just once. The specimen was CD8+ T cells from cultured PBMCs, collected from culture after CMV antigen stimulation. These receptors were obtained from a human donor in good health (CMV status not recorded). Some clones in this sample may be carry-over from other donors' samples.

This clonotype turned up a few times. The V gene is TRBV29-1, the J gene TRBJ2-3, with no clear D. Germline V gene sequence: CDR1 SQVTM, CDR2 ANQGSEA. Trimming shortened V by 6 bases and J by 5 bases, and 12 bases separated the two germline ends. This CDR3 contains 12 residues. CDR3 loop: CSVPPTGDTQYF. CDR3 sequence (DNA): TGCAGCGTCCCCCCCACGGGAGATACGCAGTATTTT.

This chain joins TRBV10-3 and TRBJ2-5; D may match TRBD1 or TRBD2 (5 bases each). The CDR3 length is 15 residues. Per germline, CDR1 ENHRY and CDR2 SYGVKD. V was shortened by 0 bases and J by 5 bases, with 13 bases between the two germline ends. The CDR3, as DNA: TGTGCCATCAGTGAGTCGGGGACGAGAGGGGAGACCCAGTACTTC. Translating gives CAISESGTRGETQYF.

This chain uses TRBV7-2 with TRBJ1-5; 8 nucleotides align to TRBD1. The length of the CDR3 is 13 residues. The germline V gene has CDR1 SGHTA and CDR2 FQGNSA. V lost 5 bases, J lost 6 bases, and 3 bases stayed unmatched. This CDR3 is CASSPGGSQPQHF. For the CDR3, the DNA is TGTGCCAGCAGCCCAGGGGGCAGTCAGCCCCAGCATTTT.

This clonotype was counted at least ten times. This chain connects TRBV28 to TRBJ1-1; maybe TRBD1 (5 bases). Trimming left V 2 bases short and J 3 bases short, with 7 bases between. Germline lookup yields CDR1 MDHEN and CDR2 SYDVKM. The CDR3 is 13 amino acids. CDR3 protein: CASSLGGDTEAFF. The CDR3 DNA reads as TGTGCCAGCAGTTTAGGGGGAGACACTGAAGCTTTCTTT. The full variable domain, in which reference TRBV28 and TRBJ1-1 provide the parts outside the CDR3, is DVKVTQSSRYLVKRTGEKVFLECVQDMDHENMFWYRQDPGLGLRLIYFSYDVKMKEKGDIPEGYSVSREKKERFSLILESASTNQTSMYLCASSLGGDTEAFFGQGTRLTVV.

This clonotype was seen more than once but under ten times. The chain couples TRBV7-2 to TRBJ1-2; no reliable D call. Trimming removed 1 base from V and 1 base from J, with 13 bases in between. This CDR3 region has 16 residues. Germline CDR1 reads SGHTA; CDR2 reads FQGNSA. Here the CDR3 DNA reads TGTGCCAGCAGCTTAGTCCCCCCCAGGCTTAACTATGGCTACACCTTC. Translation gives CASSLVPPRLNYGYTF.

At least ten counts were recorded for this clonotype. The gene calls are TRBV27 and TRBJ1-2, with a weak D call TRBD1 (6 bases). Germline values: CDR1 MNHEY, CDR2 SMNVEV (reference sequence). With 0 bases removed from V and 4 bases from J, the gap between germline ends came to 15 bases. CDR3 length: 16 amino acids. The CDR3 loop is CASSLSMGALGYGYTF. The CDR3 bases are TGTGCCAGCAGTTTATCAATGGGGGCGCTTGGCTATGGCTACACCTTC.

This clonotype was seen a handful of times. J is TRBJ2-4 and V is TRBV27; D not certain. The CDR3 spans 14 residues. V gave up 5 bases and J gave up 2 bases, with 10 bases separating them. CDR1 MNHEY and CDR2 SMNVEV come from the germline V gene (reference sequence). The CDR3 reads CASSPHTSKNIQYF. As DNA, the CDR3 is TGTGCCAGCAGTCCCCATACTTCCAAAAACATTCAGTACTTC.

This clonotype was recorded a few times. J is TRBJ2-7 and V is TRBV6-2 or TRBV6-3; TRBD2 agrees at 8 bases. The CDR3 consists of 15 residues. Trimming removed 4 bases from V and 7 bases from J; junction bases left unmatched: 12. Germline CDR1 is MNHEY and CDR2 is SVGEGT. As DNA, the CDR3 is TGTGCCAGCAGTTCCTCACTAGCGGCCCTTCGTGAGCAGTACTTC. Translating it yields CASSSSLAALREQYF.

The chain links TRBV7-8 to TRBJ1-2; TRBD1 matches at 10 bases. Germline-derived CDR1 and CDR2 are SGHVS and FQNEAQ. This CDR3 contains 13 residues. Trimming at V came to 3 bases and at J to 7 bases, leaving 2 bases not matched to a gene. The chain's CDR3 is CASSLTGGSGYTF. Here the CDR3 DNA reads TGTGCCAGCAGCTTGACAGGGGGCTCTGGCTACACCTTC.

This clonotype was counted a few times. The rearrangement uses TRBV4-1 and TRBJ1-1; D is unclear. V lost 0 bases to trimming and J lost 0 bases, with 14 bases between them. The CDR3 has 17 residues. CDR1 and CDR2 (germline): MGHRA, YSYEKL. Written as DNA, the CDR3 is TGCGCCAGCAGCCAAGATCGAGAGAGGGCCCTGAACACTGAAGCTTTCTTT. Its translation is CASSQDRERALNTEAFF.

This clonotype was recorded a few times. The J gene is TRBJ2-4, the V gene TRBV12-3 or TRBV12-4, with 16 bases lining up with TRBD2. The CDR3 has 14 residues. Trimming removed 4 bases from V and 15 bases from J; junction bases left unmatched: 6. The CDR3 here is CASSSGTSGGVRYF. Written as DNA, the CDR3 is TGTGCCAGCAGTTCCGGGACTAGCGGGGGGGTTAGGTACTTC.

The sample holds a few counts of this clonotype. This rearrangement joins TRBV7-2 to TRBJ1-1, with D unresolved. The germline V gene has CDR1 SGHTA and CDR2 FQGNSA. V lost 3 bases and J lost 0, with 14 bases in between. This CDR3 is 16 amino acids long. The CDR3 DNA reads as TGTGCCAGCAGCTTCGATCCGAACCCGATGAACACTGAAGCTTTCTTT. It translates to CASSFDPNPMNTEAFF.

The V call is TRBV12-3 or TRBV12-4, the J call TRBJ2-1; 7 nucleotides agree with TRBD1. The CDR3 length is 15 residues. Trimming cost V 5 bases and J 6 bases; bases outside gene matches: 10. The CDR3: CASSLPGQTSNEQFF. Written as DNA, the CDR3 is TGTGCCAGCAGTCTCCCGGGACAGACTTCCAATGAGCAGTTCTTC.

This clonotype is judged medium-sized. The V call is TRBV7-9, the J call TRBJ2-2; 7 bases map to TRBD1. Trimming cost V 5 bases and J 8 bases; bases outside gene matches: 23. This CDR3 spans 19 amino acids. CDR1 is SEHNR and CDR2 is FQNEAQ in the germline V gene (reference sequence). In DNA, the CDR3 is TGTGCCAGCAGCCCAGGGAAACAAACCGGGACAGACCTCGGTGGGGAGCTGTTTTTT. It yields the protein CASSPGKQTGTDLGGELFF.

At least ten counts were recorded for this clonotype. The CDR3 nucleotides are TGTGCCAGCAGCTCCGGGGAGGGGCACACAGATACGCAGTATTTT. Its protein is CASSSGEGHTDTQYF. This chain links TRBV7-2 with TRBJ2-3; TRBD2 matches 7 bases. V was clipped by 4 bases and J by 2 bases; unmatched bases: 6. The germline CDR1 and CDR2 sequences are SGHTA and FQGNSA. This CDR3 has 15 amino acids.

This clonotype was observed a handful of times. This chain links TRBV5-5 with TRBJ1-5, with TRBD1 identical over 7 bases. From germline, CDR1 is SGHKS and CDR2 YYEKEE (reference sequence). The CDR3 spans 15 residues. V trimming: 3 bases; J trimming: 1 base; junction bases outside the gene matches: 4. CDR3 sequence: CASSWGTVSNQPQHF. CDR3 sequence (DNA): TGTGCCAGCAGCTGGGGGACAGTAAGCAATCAGCCCCAGCATTTT.

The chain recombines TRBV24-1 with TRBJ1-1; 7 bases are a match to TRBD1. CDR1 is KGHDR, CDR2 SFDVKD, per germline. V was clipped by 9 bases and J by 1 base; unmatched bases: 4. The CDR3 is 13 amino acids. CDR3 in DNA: TGTGCCACCTCAGGGGGACGGAACACTGAAGCTTTCTTT. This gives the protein CATSGGRNTEAFF.

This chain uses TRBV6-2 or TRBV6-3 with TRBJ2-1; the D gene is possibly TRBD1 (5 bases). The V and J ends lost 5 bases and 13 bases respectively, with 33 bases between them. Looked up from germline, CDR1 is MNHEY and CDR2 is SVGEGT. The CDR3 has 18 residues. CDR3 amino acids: CASSQTTVATYNELYQFF. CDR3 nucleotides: TGTGCCAGCAGTCAGACGACAGTGGCCACCTACAATGAGCTATACCAGTTCTTC.

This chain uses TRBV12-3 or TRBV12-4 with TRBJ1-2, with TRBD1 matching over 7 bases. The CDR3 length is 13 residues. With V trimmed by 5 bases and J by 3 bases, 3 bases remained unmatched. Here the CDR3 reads CASSGGTDYGYTF. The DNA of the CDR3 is TGTGCCAGCAGTGGGGGGACAGACTATGGCTACACCTTC.

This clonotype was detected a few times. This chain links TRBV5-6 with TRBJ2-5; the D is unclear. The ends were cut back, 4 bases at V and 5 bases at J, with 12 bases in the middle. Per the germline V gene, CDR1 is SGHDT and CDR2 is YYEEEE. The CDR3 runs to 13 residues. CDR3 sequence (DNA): TGTGCCAGCAGCCCGCCGGTTGAGGAGACCCAGTACTTC. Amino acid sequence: CASSPPVEETQYF.

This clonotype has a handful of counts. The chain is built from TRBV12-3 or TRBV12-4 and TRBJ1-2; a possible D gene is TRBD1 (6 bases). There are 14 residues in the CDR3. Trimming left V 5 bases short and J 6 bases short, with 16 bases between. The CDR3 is CASSPRPGGHGYTF. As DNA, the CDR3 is TGTGCCAGCAGTCCCCGGCCCGGGGGGCATGGCTACACCTTC.

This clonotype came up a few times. CDR3 in amino acids: CASSPTSGGLDEQFF. CDR3 in DNA: TGTGCCAGCAGCCCGACTAGCGGGGGTCTGGATGAGCAGTTCTTC. The V gene is TRBV7-8, the J gene TRBJ2-1; 12 bases agree with TRBD2. Unmatched junction bases numbered 7, after V lost 5 bases and J lost 8 bases. CDR3 size: 15 residues. The V gene's germline CDR1 is SGHVS and CDR2 FQNEAQ.

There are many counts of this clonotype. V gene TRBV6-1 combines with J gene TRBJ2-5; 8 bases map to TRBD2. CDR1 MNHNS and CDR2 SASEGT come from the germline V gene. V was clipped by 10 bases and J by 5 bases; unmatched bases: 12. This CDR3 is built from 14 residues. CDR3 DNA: TGTGCCACCTCGGGAGGGACGTCGGGGGAGACCCAGTACTTC. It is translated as CATSGGTSGETQYF.

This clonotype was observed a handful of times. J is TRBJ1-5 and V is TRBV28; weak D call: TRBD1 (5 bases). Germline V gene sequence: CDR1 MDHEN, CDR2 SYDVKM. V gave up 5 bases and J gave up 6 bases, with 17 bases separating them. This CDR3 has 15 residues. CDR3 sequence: CASSRLVGGGQPQHF. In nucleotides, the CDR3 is TGTGCCAGCAGTCGCTTGGTGGGTGGGGGTCAGCCCCAGCATTTT.

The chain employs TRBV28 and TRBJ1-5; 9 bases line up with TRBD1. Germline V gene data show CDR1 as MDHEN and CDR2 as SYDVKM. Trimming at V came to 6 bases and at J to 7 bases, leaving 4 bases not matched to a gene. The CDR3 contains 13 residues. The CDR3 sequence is CASSPDRGQPQHF. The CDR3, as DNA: TGTGCCAGCAGCCCGGACAGGGGCCAGCCCCAGCATTTT.

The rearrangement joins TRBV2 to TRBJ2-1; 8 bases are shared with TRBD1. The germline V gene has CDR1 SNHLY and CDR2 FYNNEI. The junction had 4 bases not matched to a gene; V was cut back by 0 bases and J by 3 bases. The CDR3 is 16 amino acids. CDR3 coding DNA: TGTGCCAGCAGTGAAGCTGGACAGGGATACTACAATGAGCAGTTCTTC. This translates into CASSEAGQGYYNEQFF. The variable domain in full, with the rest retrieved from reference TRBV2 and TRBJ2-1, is EPEVTQTPSHQVTQMGQEVILRCVPISNHLYFYWYRQILGQKVEFLVSFYNNEISEKSEIFDDQFSVERPDGSNFTLKIRSTKLEDSAMYFCASSEAGQGYYNEQFFGPGTRLTVL.

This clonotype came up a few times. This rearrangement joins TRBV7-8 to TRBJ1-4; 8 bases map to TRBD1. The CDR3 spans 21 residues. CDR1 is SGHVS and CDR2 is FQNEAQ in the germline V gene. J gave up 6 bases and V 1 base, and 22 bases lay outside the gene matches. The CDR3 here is CASSLVRLGRDRGDPYEKLFF. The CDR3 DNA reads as TGTGCCAGCAGCTTAGTACGACTGGGCAGAGACAGGGGCGATCCATATGAAAAACTGTTTTTT. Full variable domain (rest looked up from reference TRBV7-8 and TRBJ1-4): GAGVSQSPRYKVAKRGQDVALRCDPISGHVSLFWYQQALGQGPEFLTYFQNEAQLDKSGLPSDRFFAERPEGSVSTLKIQRTQQEDSAVYLCASSLVRLGRDRGDPYEKLFFGSGTQLSVL.

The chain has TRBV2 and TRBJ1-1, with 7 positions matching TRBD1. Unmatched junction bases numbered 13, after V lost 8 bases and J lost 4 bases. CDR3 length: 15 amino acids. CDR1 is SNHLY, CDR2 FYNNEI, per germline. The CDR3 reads CASPARDTGVTEAFF. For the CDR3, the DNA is TGTGCCAGCCCGGCTCGCGATACAGGGGTCACTGAAGCTTTCTTT.

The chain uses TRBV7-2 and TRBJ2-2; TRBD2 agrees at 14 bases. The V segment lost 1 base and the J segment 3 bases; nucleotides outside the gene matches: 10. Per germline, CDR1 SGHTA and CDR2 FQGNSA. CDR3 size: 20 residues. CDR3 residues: CASSLGLAGGPVPDTGELFF. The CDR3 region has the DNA TGTGCCAGCAGCTTAGGACTAGCGGGGGGGCCAGTGCCTGACACCGGGGAGCTGTTTTTT.

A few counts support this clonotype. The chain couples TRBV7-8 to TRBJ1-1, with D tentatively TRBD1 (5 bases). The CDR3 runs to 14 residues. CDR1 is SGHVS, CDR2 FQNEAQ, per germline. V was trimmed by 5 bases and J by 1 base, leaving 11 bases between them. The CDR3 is CASSPRGWNTEAFF. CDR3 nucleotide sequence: TGTGCCAGCAGCCCTCGGGGGTGGAACACTGAAGCTTTCTTT.

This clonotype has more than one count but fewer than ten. This chain's CDR3 is CASSQFIMNTEAFF. CDR3 in DNA: TGTGCCAGCAGTCAGTTCATAATGAACACTGAAGCTTTCTTT. The J gene is TRBJ1-1, the V gene TRBV27; D is ambiguous. V was cut by 5 bases and J by 0 bases, with 10 bases left in between. Germline V gene data show CDR1 as MNHEY and CDR2 as SMNVEV (reference sequence). The CDR3 is made up of 14 amino acids.

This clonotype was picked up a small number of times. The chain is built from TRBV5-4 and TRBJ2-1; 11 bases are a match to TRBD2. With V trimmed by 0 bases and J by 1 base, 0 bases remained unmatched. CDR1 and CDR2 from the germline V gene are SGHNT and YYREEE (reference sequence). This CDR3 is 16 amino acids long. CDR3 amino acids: CASSLASGGSYNEQFF. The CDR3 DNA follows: TGTGCCAGCAGCTTGGCTAGCGGGGGGTCCTACAATGAGCAGTTCTTC.